Detailed here is one T cell receptor (beta chain). Its antigen remains unidentified. Per-nucleotide qualities are absent, and no much larger clonotype sits a single base away. This sample was included in a study of cytomegalovirus exposure and HLA in healthy donors (dated by TCRdb to 2017 to 2019). With respect to the entire study: According to an earlier analysis of 450 to 650 of the donors, roughly 180 million T cells yielded 117 million unique TCR beta sequences and roughly 280 Gb of sequence data. An early release covering over 500 HLA-typed donors comprised 250 to 350 gigabases of sequencing data and tens of millions of unique TCR sequences. A handful of DR-DQ haplotypes were handled as single units for association and clustering because linkage in the cohort was strong. Donor age, sex, ethnicity and CMV serostatus were collected together with the repertoire data. An earlier analysis of several hundred of the donors applied high-throughput TCR beta sequencing to assess whether each TCR beta V gene segment acted as functional or pseudogenic. HLA typing covered class I and class II loci at four-digit resolution. The study combined high-throughput TCR immunosequencing, statistical association of individual TCRs with disease status, and machine learning to predict cytomegalovirus infection status. In a later analysis, previously published TCR beta repertoires from 666 donors were re-analyzed and high-resolution HLA genotyping was added so that TCR occurrence patterns could be studied. A separate validation cohort of 90 to 150 different subjects was used in addition to the roughly 700-subject first cohort. The study was designed to test whether signatures of past pathogen exposure could be identified by cataloging public T cell receptors. The later analysis used no new phenotypic data to find candidate immune exposures, relying instead on TCR beta sequences and their occurrence across donors. Every discovery cohort repertoire had been produced on one sequencing platform. Using immunosequencing, the study profiled T cell repertoires from approximately 700 subjects and related those repertoires to cytomegalovirus serostatus. Genome-wide SNP genotypes for about three fifths of the roughly 700 donors were used in a later genetic analysis, which treated that subset as a discovery cohort. Among the roughly 400 genotyped donors, 75% to 90% belonged to the genetic ancestry cluster associated with self-reported Caucasian donors. On average, over 200,000 unique TCR beta nucleotide sequences were sequenced per donor among more than 350 genotyped donors of the cohort, with roughly 19% of those sequences being non-productive. Typing coverage varied by locus: about 620-630 donors for A, B, C, DRB1 and DQB1; roughly 520 for DQA1; nearly 610 for DPA1; roughly 450 for DPB1.

Study-level results and caveats: Broadly in line with IMGT annotations, most TCR beta V segments showed up in productive rearrangements about 90% or about 30% of the time in an earlier analysis of several hundred of the donors. In a later genetic analysis, fewer N-insertions in productive TCRs were reported among donors in an Asian-associated ancestry cluster than the roughly 710-donor mean. The study gave a list of about 150 TCR beta chains associated with cytomegalovirus. A later analysis found that most CMV-associated TCR beta chains appeared HLA-restricted, with HLA associations seemingly driven largely by CMV exposure. The only immune exposure information available for the cohort was CMV serostatus. Because counts were too low, about 18 rarely observed V segments, including chromosome 9 orphons, were excluded from the earlier analysis of 587 of the donors. A further reported finding was that TCR beta sequences accurately predicted the HLA-A and HLA-B alleles for most subjects in the first cohort. In a later analysis, 16,951 TCR beta sequences were associated with specific HLA alleles at a false discovery rate of 0.05. A later analysis reported that several top co-occurrence clusters appeared linked to parvovirus B19, influenza, CMV and Epstein-Barr virus. The sequencing pipeline was judged likely to have produced a cluster of highly shared sequence variants as a technical artifact. The authors suggested that the approach could potentially be generalized to other disease states and immunological phenotypes. Most TCR sequences were observed very rarely across donors, whereas some public TCRs were present in many individuals. In a later analysis, HLA-associated TCR beta chains were found to be more clonally expanded and to have lower generation probabilities than equally common non-associated chains. Because some donors lacked HLA typing at each locus, the association tests relied only on the typed subset. Only TCR beta chains were sequenced in this cohort, and the absence of alpha or paired-chain data limited detectable features. When HLA alleles, especially DR and DQ, strongly co-occurred, TCR associations were difficult to assign to individual alleles. Correlated functional status among segregating V segments might reflect linkage disequilibrium, but an unknown experimental factor could not be ruled out. Presence/absence analyses assumed roughly uniform sequencing depth across donors, an assumption that may not hold. In a later analysis, TCR association rates were found to vary across HLA loci, with the most associated TCRs seen for DRB1 alleles and the fewest for HLA-C alleles. A later genetic analysis associated a missense DCLRE1C variant with V-gene and J-gene trimming of TCR beta chains, and an independent cohort replicated the association. Some IMGT-functional V segments, including TRBV6-2 and TRBV6-3, could not be told apart with the 87-base-pair reads, so those segments were excluded. The classifier was reported to diagnose cytomegalovirus status with high specificity and sensitivity in both the original and validation cohorts. In vitro tests confirmed that three of the cytomegalovirus-associated TCR beta chains recognize cytomegalovirus antigens.

The cohort comprised fewer than 700 healthy bone marrow donors. At the time of sampling, all cohort members were nominally healthy, though unrecorded immune exposures were likely present. The donor tested CMV seropositive and was one of the 289 seropositive cohort members. Every donor gave a peripheral blood sample, and the peripheral blood mononuclear cells from that sample were used for TCR beta sequencing. Genomic DNA was extracted from the blood cell samples with the Qiagen DNeasy Blood Extraction Kit. Library generation was performed with the immunoSEQ multiplex PCR assay. A mixture of 60 forward primers for TCR Vbeta segments and 13 reverse primers for TCR Jbeta segments was used in the multiplex PCR. The CDR3 region of rearranged TCR beta genes was amplified from genomic DNA with a multiplex PCR assay. Amplified TCR beta libraries were sequenced as 87-base-pair reads on the Illumina HiSeq System. The paper's data handling went like this. In a later analysis, approximately 74 million unique TCR beta chains were counted across the roughly 610 repertoires, and approximately 11 million of these chains were shared by at least two donors. Raw reads were error-corrected and collapsed into unique sequences by a nearest-neighbor algorithm in which closely related sequences were merged to remove PCR and sequencing errors. Alignment of CDR3 sequences to IMGT reference sequences was used to assign V, D and J gene segments. For a sequence to be retained, a match of at least six nucleotides to both a V gene segment and a J gene segment was required. Rearrangements were called productive when the CDR3 lacked stop codons and stayed in frame with V and J; all others were non-productive. Following IMGT convention, CDR3 was defined as the stretch from the second conserved V-encoded cysteine to the conserved J-encoded phenylalanine. In an earlier analysis of some 550 of the donors, sequences lacking an unambiguous match to a single V gene segment were excluded. In an earlier analysis of several hundred of the donors, V segments were called functional above 56.7% productive rearrangements and were called segregating when the between-donor standard deviation exceeded 5%. A statistical classification framework was developed to diagnose cytomegalovirus status using the catalog of TCR beta chain sequences. In a later analysis, TCR nucleotide sequences were compared against IMGT/GENE-DB human TR gene sequences so that V and J genes could be assigned. Using the TCRdist pipeline, a later analysis assigned CDR3 sequences along with most-parsimonious VDJ recombination scenarios. In a later analysis, each TCR beta chain was defined by its CDR3 amino acid sequence together with its V-gene family, and reads without a unique V-gene family were excluded. A later analysis removed several hundred highly shared, low-generation-probability nucleotide sequences to deal with suspected cross-contamination and a sequencing artifact. For each public chain, a later analysis derived a clonal expansion index from normalized ranks of inferred template counts within each repertoire. In a later analysis, generation probabilities were computed using a VDJ recombination model fitted to out-of-frame rearrangements, and the results were checked against IGoR. A later analysis scored TCR-TCR, TCR-HLA and TCR-CMV co-occurrence with hypergeometric tests, applying a repertoire-size bias correction to TCR pairs. In a later analysis, false discovery rates were estimated by permuting HLA or CMV assignments 20 times. In a later analysis, co-occurring TCRs were grouped using DBSCAN, with TCRdist sequence similarity added in when clustering inside HLA-allele-positive subsets. For co-occurrence clustering, repertoires with fewer than 30,000 or more than 120,000 public chains were excluded, along with roughly 5 repertoires with anomalous nucleotide sharing. Drawn from immuneACCESS, this table holds only the in-frame rearrangements with V and J called that TCRdb kept. Clones are partly lost; checked studies trace under half to an unresolved V gene and leave the rest unexplained. D and trimming come from the DNA, and the V and J calls and clone size come from that table. Recorded for this sample are about 150,000 clones; 80% to 90% of them occurred a single time. Clones ranked in the top ten supply approximately 4% of the sample.

The CDR3 holds 15 amino acids from the cysteine to the phenylalanine. Solely the CDR3 DNA is kept, with 45 bases framed from the first base. The germline V gene gives CDR1 as SGHRS and CDR2 as YFSETQ. Trimming leaves V shorter by 4 bases and J shorter by 6 bases, with the junction holding 10 bases beyond the gene matches. Sequencing input: PBMCs. The chain couples TRBV5-1 to TRBJ1-2; TRBD1 matches 9 bases in the middle. The clonotype was recovered from a woman aged 40 to 49 in good health and CMV-seropositive. The CDR3 protein sequence reads: CASSGAGTGIDGYTF. The DNA sequence is given as TGCGCCAGCAGCGGGGCCGGGACAGGGATTGATGGCTACACCTTC.